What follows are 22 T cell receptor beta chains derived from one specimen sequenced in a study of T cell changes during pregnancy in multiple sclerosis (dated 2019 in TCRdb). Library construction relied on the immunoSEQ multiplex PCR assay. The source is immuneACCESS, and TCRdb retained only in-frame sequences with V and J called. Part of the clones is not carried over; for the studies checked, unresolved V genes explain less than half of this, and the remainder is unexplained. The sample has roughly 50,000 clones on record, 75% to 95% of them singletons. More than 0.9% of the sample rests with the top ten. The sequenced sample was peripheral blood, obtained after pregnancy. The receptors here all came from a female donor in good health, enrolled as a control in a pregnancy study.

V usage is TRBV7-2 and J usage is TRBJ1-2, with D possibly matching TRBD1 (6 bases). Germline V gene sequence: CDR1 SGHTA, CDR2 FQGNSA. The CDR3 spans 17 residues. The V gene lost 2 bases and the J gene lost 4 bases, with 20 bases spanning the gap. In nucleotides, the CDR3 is TGTGCCAGCAGCTTATCCACAGGGTATAGTGGTGGCTATGGCTACACCTTC. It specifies CASSLSTGYSGGYGYTF.

For the CDR3, the DNA is TGTGCCAGCAGTATAGGGGTTGGCTACACCTTC. It translates to CASSIGVGYTF. This rearrangement joins TRBV7-9 to TRBJ1-2; D may be TRBD1 (5 bases). The germline V and J ends were trimmed by 6 bases and 7 bases, with 9 bases remaining between them. The CDR3 spans 11 residues. Germline V CDR1 and CDR2: SEHNR, FQNEAQ (reference sequence).

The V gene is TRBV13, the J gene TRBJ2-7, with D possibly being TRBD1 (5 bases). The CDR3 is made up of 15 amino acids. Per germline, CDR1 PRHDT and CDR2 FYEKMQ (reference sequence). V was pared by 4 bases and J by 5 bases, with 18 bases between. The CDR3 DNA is TGTGCCAGCAGCTCCGCCGGGCAGGGTGCCCACGAGCAGTACTTC. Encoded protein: CASSSAGQGAHEQYF.

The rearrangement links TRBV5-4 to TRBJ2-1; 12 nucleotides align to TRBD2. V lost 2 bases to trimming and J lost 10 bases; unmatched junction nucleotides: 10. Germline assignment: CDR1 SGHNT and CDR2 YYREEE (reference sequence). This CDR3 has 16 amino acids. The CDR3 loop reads CASSFTSGGPGGEQFF. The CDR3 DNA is TGTGCCAGCAGCTTTACTAGCGGGGGGCCGGGGGGGGAGCAGTTCTTC.

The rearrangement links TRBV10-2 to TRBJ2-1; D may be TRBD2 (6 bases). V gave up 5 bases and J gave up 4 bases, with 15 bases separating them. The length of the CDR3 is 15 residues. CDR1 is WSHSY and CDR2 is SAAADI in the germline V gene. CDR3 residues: CASSRLAEVYNEQFF. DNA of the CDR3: TGCGCCAGCAGTAGATTAGCGGAGGTATACAATGAGCAGTTCTTC.

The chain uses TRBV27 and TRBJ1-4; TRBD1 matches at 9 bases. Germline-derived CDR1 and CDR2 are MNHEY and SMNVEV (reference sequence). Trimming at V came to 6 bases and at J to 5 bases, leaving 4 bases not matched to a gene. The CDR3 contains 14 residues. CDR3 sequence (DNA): TGTGCCAGCAGCTTCGACAGGGGGAATGAAAAACTGTTTTTT. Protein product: CASSFDRGNEKLFF.

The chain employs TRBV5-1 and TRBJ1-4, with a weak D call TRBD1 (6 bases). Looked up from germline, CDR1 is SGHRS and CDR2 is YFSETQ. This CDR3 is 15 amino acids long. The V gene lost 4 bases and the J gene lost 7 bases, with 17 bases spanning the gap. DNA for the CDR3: TGCGCCAGCAGCGCCCCTACAGGGAAGTCTGAAAAACTGTTTTTT. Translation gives CASSAPTGKSEKLFF.

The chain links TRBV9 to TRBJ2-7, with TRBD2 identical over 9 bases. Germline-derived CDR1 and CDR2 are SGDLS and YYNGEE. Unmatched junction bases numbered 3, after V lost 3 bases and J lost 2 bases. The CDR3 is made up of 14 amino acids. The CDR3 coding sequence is TGTGCCAGCAGCGCGCGGGAGGGGGCCTACGAGCAGTACTTC. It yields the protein CASSAREGAYEQYF.

CDR3 in amino acids: CASSPRTGASRTIYF. The CDR3 DNA is TGTGCCAGCAGCCCTAGGACAGGGGCGAGCAGAACCATATATTTT. The chain couples TRBV7-2 to TRBJ1-3, with TRBD1 identical over 9 bases. The germline CDR1 and CDR2 sequences are SGHTA and FQGNSA. CDR3 length: 15 amino acids. The V segment lost 5 bases and the J segment 10 bases; nucleotides outside the gene matches: 12.

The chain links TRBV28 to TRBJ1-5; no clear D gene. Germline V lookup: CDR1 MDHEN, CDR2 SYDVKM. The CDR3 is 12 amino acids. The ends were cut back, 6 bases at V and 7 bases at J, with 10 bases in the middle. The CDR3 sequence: CASRVVGQPQHF. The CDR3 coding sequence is TGTGCCAGCAGGGTAGTCGGGCAGCCCCAGCATTTT.

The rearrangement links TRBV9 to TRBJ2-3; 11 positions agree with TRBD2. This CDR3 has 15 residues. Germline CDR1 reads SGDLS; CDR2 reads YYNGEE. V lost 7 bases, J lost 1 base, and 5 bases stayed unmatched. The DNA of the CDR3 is TGTGCCAGCGCTCCGACTAGCGGGGGCACAGATACGCAGTATTTT. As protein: CASAPTSGGTDTQYF.

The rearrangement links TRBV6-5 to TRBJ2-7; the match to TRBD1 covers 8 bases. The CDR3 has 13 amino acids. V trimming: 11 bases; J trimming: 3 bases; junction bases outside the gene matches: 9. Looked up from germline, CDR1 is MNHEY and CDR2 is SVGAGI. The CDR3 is CAGSQGARYEQYF. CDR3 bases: TGTGCCGGGTCCCAGGGGGCGCGCTACGAGCAGTACTTC.

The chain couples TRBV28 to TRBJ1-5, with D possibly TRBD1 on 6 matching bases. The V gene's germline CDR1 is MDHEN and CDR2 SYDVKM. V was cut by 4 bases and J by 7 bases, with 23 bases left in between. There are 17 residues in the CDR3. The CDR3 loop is CASSSPAAQGRKQPQHF. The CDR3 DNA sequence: TGTGCCAGCAGTTCCCCAGCAGCACAGGGAAGAAAGCAGCCCCAGCATTTT. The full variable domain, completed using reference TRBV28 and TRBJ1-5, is DVKVTQSSRYLVKRTGEKVFLECVQDMDHENMFWYRQDPGLGLRLIYFSYDVKMKEKGDIPEGYSVSREKKERFSLILESASTNQTSMYLCASSSPAAQGRKQPQHFGDGTRLSIL.

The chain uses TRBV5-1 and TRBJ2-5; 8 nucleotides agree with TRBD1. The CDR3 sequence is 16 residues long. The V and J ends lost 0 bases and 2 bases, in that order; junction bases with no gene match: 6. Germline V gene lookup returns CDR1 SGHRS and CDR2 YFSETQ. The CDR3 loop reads CASSLGDRPLQETQYF. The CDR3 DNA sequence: TGCGCCAGCAGCTTGGGGGACAGGCCGCTTCAAGAGACCCAGTACTTC.

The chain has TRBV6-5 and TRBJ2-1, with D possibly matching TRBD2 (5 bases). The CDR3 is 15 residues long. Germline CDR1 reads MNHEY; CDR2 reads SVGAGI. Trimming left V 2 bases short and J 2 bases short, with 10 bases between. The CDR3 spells CASSYKTGTYNEQFF. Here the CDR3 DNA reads TGTGCCAGCAGTTACAAGACGGGGACCTACAATGAGCAGTTCTTC.

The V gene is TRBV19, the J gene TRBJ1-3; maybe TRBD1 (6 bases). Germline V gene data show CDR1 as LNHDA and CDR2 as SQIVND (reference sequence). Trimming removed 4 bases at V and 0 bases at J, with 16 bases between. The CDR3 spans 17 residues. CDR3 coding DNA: TGTGCCAGTAGTACCAACAGGGAATGGCTCTCTGGAAACACCATATATTTT. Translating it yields CASSTNREWLSGNTIYF.

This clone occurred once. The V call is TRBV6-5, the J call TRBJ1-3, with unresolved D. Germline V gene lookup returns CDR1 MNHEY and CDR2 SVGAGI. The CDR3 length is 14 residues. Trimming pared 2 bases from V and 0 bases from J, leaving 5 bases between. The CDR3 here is CASSYGVSGNTIYF. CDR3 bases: TGTGCCAGCAGTTACGGAGTCTCTGGAAACACCATATATTTT.

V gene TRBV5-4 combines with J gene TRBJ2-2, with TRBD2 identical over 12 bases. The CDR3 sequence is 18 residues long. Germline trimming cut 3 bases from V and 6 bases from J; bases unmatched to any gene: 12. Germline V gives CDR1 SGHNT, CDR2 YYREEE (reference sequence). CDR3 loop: CASSWGSSGGAMAGELFF. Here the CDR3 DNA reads TGTGCCAGCAGCTGGGGGTCTAGCGGGGGGGCCATGGCCGGGGAGCTGTTTTTT.

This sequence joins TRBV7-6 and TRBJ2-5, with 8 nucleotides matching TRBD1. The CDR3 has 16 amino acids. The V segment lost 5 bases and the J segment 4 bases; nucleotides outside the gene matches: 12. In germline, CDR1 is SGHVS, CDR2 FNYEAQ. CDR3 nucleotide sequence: TGTGCCAGCAGCCCAAACATTGTGCAGGGGGCAGAGACCCAGTACTTC. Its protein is CASSPNIVQGAETQYF.

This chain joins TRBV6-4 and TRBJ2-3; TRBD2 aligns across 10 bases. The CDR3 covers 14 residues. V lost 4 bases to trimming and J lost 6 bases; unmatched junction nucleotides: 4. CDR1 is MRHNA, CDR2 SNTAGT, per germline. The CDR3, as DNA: TGTGCCAGCAGTGCTAGCGGGGGCGGCGATACGCAGTATTTT. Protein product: CASSASGGGDTQYF.

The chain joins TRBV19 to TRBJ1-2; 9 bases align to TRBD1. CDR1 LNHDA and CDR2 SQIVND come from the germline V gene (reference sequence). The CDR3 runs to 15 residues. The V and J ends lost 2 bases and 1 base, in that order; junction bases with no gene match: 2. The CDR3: CASSIRTGDNYGYTF. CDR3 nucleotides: TGTGCCAGTAGTATACGGACAGGGGATAACTATGGCTACACCTTC. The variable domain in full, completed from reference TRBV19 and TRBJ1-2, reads DGGITQSPKYLFRKEGQNVTLSCEQNLNHDAMYWYRQDPGQGLRLIYYSQIVNDFQKGDIAEGYSVSREKKESFPLTVTSAQKNPTAFYLCASSIRTGDNYGYTFGSGTRLTVV.

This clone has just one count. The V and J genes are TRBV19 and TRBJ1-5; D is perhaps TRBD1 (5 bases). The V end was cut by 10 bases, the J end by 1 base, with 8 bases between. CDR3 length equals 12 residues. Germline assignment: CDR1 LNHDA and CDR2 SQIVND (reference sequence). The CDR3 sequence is CATRGSNQPQHF. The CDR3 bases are TGTGCCACCCGGGGGAGCAATCAGCCCCAGCATTTT.